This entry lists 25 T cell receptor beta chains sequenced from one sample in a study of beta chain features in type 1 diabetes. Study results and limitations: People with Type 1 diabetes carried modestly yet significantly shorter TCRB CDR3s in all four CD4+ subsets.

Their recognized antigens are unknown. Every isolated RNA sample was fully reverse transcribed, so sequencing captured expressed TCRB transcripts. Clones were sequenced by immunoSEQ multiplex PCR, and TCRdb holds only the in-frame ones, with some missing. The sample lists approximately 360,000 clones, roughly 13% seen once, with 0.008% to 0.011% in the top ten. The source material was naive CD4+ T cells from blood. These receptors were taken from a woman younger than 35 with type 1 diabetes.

CDR3 residues: CASSLGTQETQYF. Here the CDR3 DNA reads TGTGCCAGCAGCTTGGGGACACAAGAGACCCAGTACTTC. The V and J genes are TRBV11-3 and TRBJ2-5; tentatively, D is TRBD1 (6 bases). Germline V lookup: CDR1 SGHNT, CDR2 YENEEA. V was cut by 3 bases and J by 2 bases, with 7 bases left in between. The CDR3 runs 13 residues.

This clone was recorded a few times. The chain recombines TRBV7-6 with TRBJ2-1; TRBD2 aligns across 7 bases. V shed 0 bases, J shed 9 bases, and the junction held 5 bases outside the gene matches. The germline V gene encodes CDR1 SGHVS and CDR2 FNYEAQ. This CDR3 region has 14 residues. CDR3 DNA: TGTGCCAGCAGCTTAGCGGAGATAGCGGGTGAGCAGTTCTTC. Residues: CASSLAEIAGEQFF.

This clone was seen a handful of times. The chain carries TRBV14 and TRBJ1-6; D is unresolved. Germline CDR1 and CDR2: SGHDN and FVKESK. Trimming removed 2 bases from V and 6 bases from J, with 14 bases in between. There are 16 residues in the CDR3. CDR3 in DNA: TGTGCCAGCAGCCAAATGGAAGCGAGAGTTAATTCACCCCTCCACTTT. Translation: CASSQMEARVNSPLHF.

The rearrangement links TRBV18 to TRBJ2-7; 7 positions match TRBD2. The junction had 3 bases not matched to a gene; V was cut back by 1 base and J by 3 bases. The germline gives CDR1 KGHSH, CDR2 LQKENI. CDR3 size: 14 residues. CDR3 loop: CASSPQGDYYEQYF. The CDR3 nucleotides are TGTGCCAGCTCACCACAAGGGGACTACTACGAGCAGTACTTC. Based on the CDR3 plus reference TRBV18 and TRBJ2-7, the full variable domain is NAGVMQNPRHLVRRRGQEARLRCSPMKGHSHVYWYRQLPEEGLKFMVYLQKENIIDESGMPKERFSAEFPKEGPSILRIQQVVRGDSAAYFCASSPQGDYYEQYFGPGTRLTVT.

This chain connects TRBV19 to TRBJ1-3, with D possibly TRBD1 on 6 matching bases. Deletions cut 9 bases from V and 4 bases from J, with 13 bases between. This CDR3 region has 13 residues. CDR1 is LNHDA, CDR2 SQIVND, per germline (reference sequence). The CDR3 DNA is TGTGCCAGCCAGGGGCAAGCGGGAAACACCATATATTTT. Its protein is CASQGQAGNTIYF.

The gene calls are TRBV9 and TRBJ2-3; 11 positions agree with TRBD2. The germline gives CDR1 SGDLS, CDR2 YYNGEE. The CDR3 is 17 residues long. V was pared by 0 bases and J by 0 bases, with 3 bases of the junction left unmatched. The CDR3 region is CASSVGTSGLSTDTQYF. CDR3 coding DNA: TGTGCCAGCAGCGTAGGGACTAGCGGGCTTAGCACAGATACGCAGTATTTT.

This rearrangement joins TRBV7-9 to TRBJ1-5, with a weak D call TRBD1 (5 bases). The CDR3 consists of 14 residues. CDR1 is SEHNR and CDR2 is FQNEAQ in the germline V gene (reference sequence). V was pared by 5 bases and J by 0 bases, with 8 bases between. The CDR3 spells CASSPGFSNQPQHF. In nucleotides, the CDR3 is TGTGCCAGCAGCCCAGGGTTTAGCAATCAGCCCCAGCATTTT.

The CDR3 DNA reads TGTGCCAGCAGCCAAGACGGGACAGTCGACCAAGAGACCCAGTACTTC. This encodes CASSQDGTVDQETQYF. The chain carries TRBV4-2 and TRBJ2-5; TRBD1 matches at 7 bases. CDR1 LGHNA and CDR2 YNFKEQ come from the germline V gene. The CDR3 is 16 residues long. V trimming: 0 bases; J trimming: 0 bases; junction bases outside the gene matches: 4.

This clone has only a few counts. The CDR3 DNA sequence: TGTGCCAGCAGCCCGGAGTTCGGGGAGCTGTTTTTT. Translation: CASSPEFGELFF. This rearrangement joins TRBV14 to TRBJ2-2, with D unclear. Trimming cost V 4 bases and J 7 bases, with 7 bases left between them. Germline lookup yields CDR1 SGHDN and CDR2 FVKESK. This CDR3 is 12 amino acids long.

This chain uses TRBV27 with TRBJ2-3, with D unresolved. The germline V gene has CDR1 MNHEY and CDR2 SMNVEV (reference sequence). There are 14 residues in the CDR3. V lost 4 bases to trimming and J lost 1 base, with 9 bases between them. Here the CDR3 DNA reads TGTGCCAGCAGTTCCTACGGTGGCACAGATACGCAGTATTTT. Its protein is CASSSYGGTDTQYF.

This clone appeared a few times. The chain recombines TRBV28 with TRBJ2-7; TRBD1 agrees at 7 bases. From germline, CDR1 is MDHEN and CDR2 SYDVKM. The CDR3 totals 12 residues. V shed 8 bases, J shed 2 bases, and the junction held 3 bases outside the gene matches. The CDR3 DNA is TGTGCCAGCCAACAGGGGCCCTACGAGCAGTACTTC. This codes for CASQQGPYEQYF.

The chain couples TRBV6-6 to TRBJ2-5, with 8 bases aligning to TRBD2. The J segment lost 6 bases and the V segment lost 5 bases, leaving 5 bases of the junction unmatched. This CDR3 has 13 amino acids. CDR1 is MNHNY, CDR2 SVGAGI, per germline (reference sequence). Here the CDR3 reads CASSLGLAQTQYF. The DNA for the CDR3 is TGTGCCAGCAGTCTCGGACTAGCCCAGACCCAGTACTTC.

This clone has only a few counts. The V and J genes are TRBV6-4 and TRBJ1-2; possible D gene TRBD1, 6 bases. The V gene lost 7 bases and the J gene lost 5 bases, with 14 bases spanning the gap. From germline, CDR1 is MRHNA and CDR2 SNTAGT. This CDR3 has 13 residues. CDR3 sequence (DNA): TGTGCCAGCAAGAACGACAGGAGGTATGGCTACACCTTC. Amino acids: CASKNDRRYGYTF.

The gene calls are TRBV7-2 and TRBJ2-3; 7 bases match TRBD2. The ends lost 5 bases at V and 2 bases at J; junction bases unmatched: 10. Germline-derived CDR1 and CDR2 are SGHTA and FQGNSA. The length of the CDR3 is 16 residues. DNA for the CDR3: TGTGCCAGCAGCCCAAGGCCCAGCGGGACCACAGATACGCAGTATTTT. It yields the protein CASSPRPSGTTDTQYF.

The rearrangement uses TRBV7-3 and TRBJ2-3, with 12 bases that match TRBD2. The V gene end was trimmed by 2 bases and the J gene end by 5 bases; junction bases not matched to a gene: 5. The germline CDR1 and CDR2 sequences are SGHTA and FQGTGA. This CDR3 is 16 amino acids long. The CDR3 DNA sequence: TGTGCCAGCAGCTTACGGCTAGCGGGAGGGTTAGATACGCAGTATTTT. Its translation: CASSLRLAGGLDTQYF.

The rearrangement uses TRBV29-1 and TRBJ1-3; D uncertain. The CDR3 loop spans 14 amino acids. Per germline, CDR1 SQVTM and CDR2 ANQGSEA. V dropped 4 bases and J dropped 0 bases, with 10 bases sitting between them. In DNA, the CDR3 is TGCAGCGTTGGGCGGCGGGGCTCTGGAAACACCATATATTTT. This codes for CSVGRRGSGNTIYF.

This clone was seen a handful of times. Written as DNA, the CDR3 is TGCGCCAGCAGCTTCAGGGAGGACACCGGGGAGCTGTTTTTT. It is translated as CASSFREDTGELFF. The V gene is TRBV5-1, the J gene TRBJ2-2, with TRBD2 as a possible D gene (6 bases). Per the germline V gene, CDR1 is SGHRS and CDR2 is YFSETQ. V was clipped by 2 bases and J by 3 bases, with 8 bases between them. The CDR3 is 14 amino acids. Variable domain in full (rest from reference TRBV5-1 and TRBJ2-2): KAGVTQTPRYLIKTRGQQVTLSCSPISGHRSVSWYQQTPGQGLQFLFEYFSETQRNKGNFPGRFSGRQFSNSRSEMNVSTLELGDSALYLCASSFREDTGELFFGEGSRLTVL.

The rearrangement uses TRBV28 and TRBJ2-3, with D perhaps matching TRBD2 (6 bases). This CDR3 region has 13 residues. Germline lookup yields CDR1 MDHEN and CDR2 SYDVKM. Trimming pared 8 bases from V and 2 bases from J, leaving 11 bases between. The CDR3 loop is CASLGGNTDTQYF. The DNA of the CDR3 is TGTGCCAGCCTGGGCGGGAACACAGATACGCAGTATTTT.

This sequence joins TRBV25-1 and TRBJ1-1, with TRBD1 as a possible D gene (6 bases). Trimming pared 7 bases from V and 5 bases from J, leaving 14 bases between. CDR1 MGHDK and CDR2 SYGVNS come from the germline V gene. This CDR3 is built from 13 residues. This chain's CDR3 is CASTEGGRTEAFF. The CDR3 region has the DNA TGTGCCAGCACCGAGGGGGGGAGAACTGAAGCTTTCTTT.

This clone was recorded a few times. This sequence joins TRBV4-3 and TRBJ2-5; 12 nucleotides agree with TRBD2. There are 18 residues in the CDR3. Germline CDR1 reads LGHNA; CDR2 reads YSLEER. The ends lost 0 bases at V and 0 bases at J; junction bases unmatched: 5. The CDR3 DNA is TGCGCCAGCAGCCAAGACTCTAGCGGGGGGGGTTACCAAGAGACCCAGTACTTC. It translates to CASSQDSSGGGYQETQYF.

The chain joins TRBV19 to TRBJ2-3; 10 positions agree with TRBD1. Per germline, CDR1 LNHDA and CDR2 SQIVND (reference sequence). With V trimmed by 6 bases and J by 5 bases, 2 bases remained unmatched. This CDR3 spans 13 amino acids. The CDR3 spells CASSDRGRDTQYF. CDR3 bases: TGTGCCAGTAGCGACAGGGGGCGAGATACGCAGTATTTT.

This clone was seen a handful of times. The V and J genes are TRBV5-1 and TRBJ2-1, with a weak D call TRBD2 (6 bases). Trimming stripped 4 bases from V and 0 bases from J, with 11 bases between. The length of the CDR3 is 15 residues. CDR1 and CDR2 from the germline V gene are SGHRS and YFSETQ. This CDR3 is CASSTAGSSYNEQFF. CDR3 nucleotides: TGCGCCAGCAGCACTGCCGGGAGCTCCTACAATGAGCAGTTCTTC.

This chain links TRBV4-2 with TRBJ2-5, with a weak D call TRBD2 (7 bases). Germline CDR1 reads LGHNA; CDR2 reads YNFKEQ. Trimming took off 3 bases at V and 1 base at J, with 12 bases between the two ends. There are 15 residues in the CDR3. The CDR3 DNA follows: TGTGCCAGCAGCCAGACGGGGGGCTCCCAAGAGACCCAGTACTTC. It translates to CASSQTGGSQETQYF.

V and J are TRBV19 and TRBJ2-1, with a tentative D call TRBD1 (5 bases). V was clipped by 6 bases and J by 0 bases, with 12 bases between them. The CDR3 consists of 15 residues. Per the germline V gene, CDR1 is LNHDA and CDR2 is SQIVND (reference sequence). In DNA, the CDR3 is TGTGCCAGTAGGGTCACAGGTAGCTCCTACAATGAGCAGTTCTTC. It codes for CASRVTGSSYNEQFF.

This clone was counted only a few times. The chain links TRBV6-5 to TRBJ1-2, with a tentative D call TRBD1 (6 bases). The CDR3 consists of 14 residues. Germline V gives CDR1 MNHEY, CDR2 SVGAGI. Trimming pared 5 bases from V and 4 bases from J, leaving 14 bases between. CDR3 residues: CASSTMTGGYGYTF. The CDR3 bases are TGTGCCAGCAGTACCATGACAGGCGGCTATGGCTACACCTTC.